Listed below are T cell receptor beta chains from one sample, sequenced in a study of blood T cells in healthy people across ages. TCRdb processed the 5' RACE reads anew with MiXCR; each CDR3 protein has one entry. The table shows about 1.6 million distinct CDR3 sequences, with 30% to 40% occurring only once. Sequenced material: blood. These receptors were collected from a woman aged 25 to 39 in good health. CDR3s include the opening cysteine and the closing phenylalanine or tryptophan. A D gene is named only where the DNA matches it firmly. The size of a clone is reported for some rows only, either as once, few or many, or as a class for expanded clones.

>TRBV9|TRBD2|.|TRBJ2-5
CASSVLAETSSQYF
TGTGCCAGCAGCGTGCTAGCGGAGACCTCGTCCCAGTACTTC
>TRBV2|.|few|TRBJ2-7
CASSARQVVDYEQYF
TGTGCCAGCAGCGCCCGACAGGTCGTGGACTACGAGCAGTACTTC
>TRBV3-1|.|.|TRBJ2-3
CASSQAGNTQYF
TGTGCCAGCAGCCAGGCGGGGAATACGCAGTATTTT
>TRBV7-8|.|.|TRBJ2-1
CASSPLSRVEQFF
TGTGCCAGCAGCCCCCTCTCTAGGGTAGAGCAGTTCTTC
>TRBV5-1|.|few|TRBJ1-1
CASSLAGTEAGAFF
TGCGCCAGCAGCTTGGCGGGGACCGAGGCGGGAGCTTTCTTT
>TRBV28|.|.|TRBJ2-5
CASSSSRTMGETQYF
TGTGCCAGCAGTTCATCCCGGACAATGGGAGAGACCCAGTACTTC
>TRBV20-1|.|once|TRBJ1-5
CSTKTGLNQPQHF
TGCAGTACGAAGACAGGATTGAATCAGCCCCAGCATTTT
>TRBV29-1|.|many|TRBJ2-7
CSVRGQSSYEQYF
TGCAGCGTGCGAGGACAGAGCTCCTACGAGCAGTACTTC
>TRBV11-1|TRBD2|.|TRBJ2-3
CASSTSAHLYSGRVPPDTQYF
TGTGCCAGCAGCACCAGCGCCCATCTTTATAGCGGGAGGGTCCCCCCGGATACGCAGTATTTT
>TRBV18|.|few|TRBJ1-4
CASSPDLTRLNEKLFF
TGTGCCAGCTCGCCCGACCTGACCCGGCTTAATGAAAAACTGTTTTTT
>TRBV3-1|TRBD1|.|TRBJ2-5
CASSHPTGEKETQYF
TGTGCCAGCAGCCACCCGACAGGGGAGAAGGAGACCCAGTACTTC
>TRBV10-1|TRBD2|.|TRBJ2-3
CASGSRLAGEGTDTQYF
TGCGCCAGCGGGTCTCGACTAGCGGGGGAAGGCACAGATACGCAGTATTTT
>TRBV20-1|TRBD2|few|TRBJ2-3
CSARESVGGGPYTDTQYF
TGCAGTGCTAGAGAAAGTGTCGGGGGAGGGCCTTATACAGATACGCAGTATTTT
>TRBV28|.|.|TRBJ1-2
CASSQRLDRRDGYTF
TGTGCCAGCAGTCAAAGACTAGACAGGAGGGATGGCTACACCTTC
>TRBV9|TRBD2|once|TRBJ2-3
CASSTGTSGQTDTQYF
TGTGCCAGCAGCACTGGGACTAGCGGGCAGACAGATACGCAGTATTTT
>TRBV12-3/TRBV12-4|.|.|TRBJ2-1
CASRGGTMPSNEQFF
TGTGCCAGCAGAGGCGGGACAATGCCGAGCAATGAGCAGTTCTTC
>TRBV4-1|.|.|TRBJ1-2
CASSLQPITNYGYTF
TGCGCCAGCAGCCTACAGCCGATCACGAACTATGGCTACACCTTC
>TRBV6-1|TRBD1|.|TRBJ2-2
CASRPLPGQGATGELFF
TGTGCCAGCAGGCCTCTTCCGGGACAGGGGGCGACCGGGGAGCTGTTTTTT
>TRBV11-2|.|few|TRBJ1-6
CASSSLGTGNNSPLHF
TGTGCCAGCAGCTCCCTAGGGACGGGTAATAATTCACCCCTCCACTTT
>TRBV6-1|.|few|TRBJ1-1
CASSDALLGGADTEAFF
TGTGCCAGCAGTGATGCCCTATTAGGGGGGGCGGACACTGAAGCTTTCTTT
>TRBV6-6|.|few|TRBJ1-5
CASTGTSNQPQHF
TGTGCCAGCACCGGGACATCAAATCAGCCCCAGCATTTT
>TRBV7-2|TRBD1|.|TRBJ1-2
CASSLAGQGARPGGYTF
TGTGCCAGCAGCTTAGCCGGACAGGGGGCCCGCCCGGGGGGCTACACCTTC
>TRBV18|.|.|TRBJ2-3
CASSPSQNTDTQYF
TGTGCCAGCTCACCTTCACAGAATACAGATACGCAGTATTTT